Presented here are 32 T cell receptor beta chains from one specimen sequenced in a study of graft-versus-host responses after intestinal transplantation. Some clones are missing from TCRdb's copy, which holds only in-frame ones; the method was immunoSEQ multiplex PCR. This table has 130,000 to 150,000 clones, around nine tenths appearing once. These TCRs are of unknown antigen specificity. The sequenced sample was unstimulated CD4+ T cells sorted from spleen or lymph node cells, obtained before intestinal transplant. The origin of the receptors is a human donor who received an intestinal transplant.

CDR3 residues: CASSYLPLGADTQYF. The CDR3, as DNA: TGTGCCAGCAGTTACTTACCCCTCGGCGCAGATACGCAGTATTTT. The J gene is TRBJ2-3, the V gene TRBV6-5; D gene unclear. The V and J ends lost 1 base and 4 bases respectively, with 12 bases between them. CDR3 size: 15 residues. Per the germline V gene, CDR1 is MNHEY and CDR2 is SVGAGI.

This sequence joins TRBV5-4 and TRBJ1-2, with a tentative D call TRBD1 (6 bases). There are 15 residues in the CDR3. CDR1 SGHNT and CDR2 YYREEE come from the germline V gene (reference sequence). The V gene lost 2 bases and the J gene lost 3 bases, with 14 bases spanning the gap. CDR3 DNA sequence: TGTGCCAGCAGCTTACCAGGGGCGAGCTACTATGGCTACACCTTC. Translation: CASSLPGASYYGYTF.

This clone occurred once. The genes are TRBV5-1 and TRBJ2-1; D is uncertain. Between the trimmed V and J ends, which lost 4 bases and 5 bases, there was a span of 16 bases. The germline V gene encodes CDR1 SGHRS and CDR2 YFSETQ. This CDR3 has 15 residues. The CDR3 sequence: CASSIQGSFDNEQFF. CDR3 DNA: TGCGCCAGCAGCATACAAGGGTCTTTTGACAATGAGCAGTTCTTC.

The V gene is TRBV6-6, the J gene TRBJ2-7; D is possibly TRBD2 (5 bases). V shed 6 bases and J shed 2 bases, with 14 bases lying between them. The CDR3 is 14 residues long. Germline loops: CDR1 MNHNY, CDR2 SVGAGI (reference sequence). CDR3 loop: CASSRNGMTYEQYF. The CDR3 DNA reads as TGTGCCAGCAGCAGAAACGGGATGACCTACGAGCAGTACTTC.

On this clone: Other nucleotide sequences from this sample produce the same CDR3. The chain employs TRBV28 and TRBJ1-6, with a possible D match to TRBD1 (6 bases). The germline CDR1 and CDR2 sequences are MDHEN and SYDVKM. This CDR3 contains 14 residues. V lost 2 bases to trimming and J lost 5 bases, with 7 bases between them. CDR3 sequence: CASSLGQNNSPLHF. The CDR3 bases are TGTGCCAGCAGTTTAGGACAGAATAATTCACCCCTCCACTTT.

The chain has TRBV9 and TRBJ2-3; D may correspond to TRBD1 or TRBD2 (5 bases each). The germline V gene has CDR1 SGDLS and CDR2 YYNGEE. The CDR3 consists of 15 residues. V lost 4 bases, J lost 1 base, and 13 bases lay in between. CDR3 DNA sequence: TGTGCCAGCAGCCCCCCGGGGCCGGGCACAGATACGCAGTATTTT. This gives the protein CASSPPGPGTDTQYF.

This chain links TRBV5-4 with TRBJ2-5, with D perhaps TRBD1 (6 bases). The length of the CDR3 is 18 residues. V lost 2 bases, J lost 5 bases, and 25 bases lay in between. Germline V gene data show CDR1 as SGHNT and CDR2 as YYREEE (reference sequence). The CDR3 loop reads CASSFLINRDLADETQYF. The CDR3 DNA is TGTGCCAGCAGCTTCTTAATAAACAGGGATTTAGCCGACGAGACCCAGTACTTC.

The J gene is TRBJ1-2, the V gene TRBV19; the D gene is possibly TRBD1 (5 bases). This CDR3 is 15 amino acids long. V lost 4 bases to trimming and J lost 10 bases, with 22 bases between them. The germline CDR1 and CDR2 sequences are LNHDA and SQIVND (reference sequence). CDR3 sequence: CASSRATGAPGDYTF. The CDR3 nucleotides read TGTGCCAGTAGTAGGGCAACAGGAGCCCCGGGCGACTACACCTTC.

This chain connects TRBV2 to TRBJ2-3, with D uncertain. The ends were cut back, 4 bases at V and 2 bases at J, with 10 bases in the middle. The CDR3 extends over 14 amino acids. CDR1 and CDR2 from the germline V gene are SNHLY and FYNNEI. Here the CDR3 reads CASSGGLSTDTQYF. CDR3 bases: TGTGCCAGCAGTGGGGGTCTATCCACAGATACGCAGTATTTT.

V usage is TRBV28 and J usage is TRBJ2-3, with D unclear. CDR1 and CDR2 from the germline V gene are MDHEN and SYDVKM. This CDR3 is 12 amino acids long. With 3 bases removed from V and 11 bases from J, the gap between germline ends came to 12 bases. CDR3: CASSFGKVEQYF. Written as DNA, the CDR3 is TGTGCCAGCAGTTTTGGCAAGGTCGAGCAGTATTTT.

The chain couples TRBV19 to TRBJ2-1; D is unclear. Germline-derived CDR1 and CDR2 are LNHDA and SQIVND (reference sequence). The ends were cut back, 7 bases at V and 0 bases at J, with 16 bases in the middle. CDR3 length equals 16 residues. The CDR3 DNA reads TGTGCCAGTAACCACCGGTGGGGAACCTCCTACAATGAGCAGTTCTTC. Its translation: CASNHRWGTSYNEQFF. Supplemented by reference TRBV19 and TRBJ2-1, the full variable domain reads DGGITQSPKYLFRKEGQNVTLSCEQNLNHDAMYWYRQDPGQGLRLIYYSQIVNDFQKGDIAEGYSVSREKKESFPLTVTSAQKNPTAFYLCASNHRWGTSYNEQFFGPGTRLTVL.

This clone has only a few counts. This chain uses TRBV10-3 with TRBJ1-3; the D is unclear. Germline V lookup: CDR1 ENHRY, CDR2 SYGVKD. The CDR3 covers 14 residues. V was cut by 7 bases and J by 0 bases, with 10 bases left in between. The CDR3 DNA reads as TGTGCCATCAAGGGCCCTAGCTCTGGAAACACCATATATTTT. Translation: CAIKGPSSGNTIYF.

This rearrangement joins TRBV5-1 to TRBJ2-5, with a weak D call TRBD1 (6 bases). V lost 3 bases, J lost 1 base, and 10 bases lay in between. The CDR3 has 14 amino acids. CDR1 SGHRS and CDR2 YFSETQ come from the germline V gene. CDR3 in DNA: TGCGCCAGCAGCTGGGGGACATCCCAAGAGACCCAGTACTTC. This gives the protein CASSWGTSQETQYF. The full variable domain, with the rest looked up from reference TRBV5-1 and TRBJ2-5, is KAGVTQTPRYLIKTRGQQVTLSCSPISGHRSVSWYQQTPGQGLQFLFEYFSETQRNKGNFPGRFSGRQFSNSRSEMNVSTLELGDSALYLCASSWGTSQETQYFGPGTRLLVL.

The V gene is TRBV2, the J gene TRBJ2-3, with D tentatively TRBD1 or TRBD2 (5 bases each). Per the germline V gene, CDR1 is SNHLY and CDR2 is FYNNEI. Trimming cost V 7 bases and J 2 bases, with 19 bases left between them. This CDR3 contains 16 residues. CDR3: CASNPFPGTYTDTQYF. In DNA form, the CDR3 reads TGTGCCAGCAATCCTTTCCCCGGGACCTACACAGATACGCAGTATTTT.

The chain uses TRBV7-8 and TRBJ2-7; 10 bases match TRBD1. Germline CDR1 SGHVS, CDR2 FQNEAQ. V gave up 1 base and J gave up 5 bases; unmatched junction bases: 5. This CDR3 spans 15 amino acids. The CDR3 is CASSLVRGQGNEQYF. The CDR3 nucleotides are TGTGCCAGCAGCTTAGTACGGGGACAGGGGAACGAGCAGTACTTC.

The rearrangement joins TRBV19 to TRBJ2-5; TRBD1 or TRBD2 may be the D gene (5 bases each). Germline loops: CDR1 LNHDA, CDR2 SQIVND (reference sequence). This CDR3 has 14 amino acids. Trimming removed 6 bases from V and 4 bases from J, with 15 bases in between. CDR3 residues: CASRGQGRGETQYF. The CDR3 region has the DNA TGTGCCAGTAGGGGTCAGGGACGGGGAGAGACCCAGTACTTC.

This chain joins TRBV28 and TRBJ2-2; TRBD2 matches at 7 bases. Germline V gives CDR1 MDHEN, CDR2 SYDVKM. The CDR3 has 14 amino acids. Trimming removed 7 bases from V and 6 bases from J; junction bases left unmatched: 8. CDR3 in amino acids: CASIKRGWAGELFF. The CDR3 DNA is TGTGCCAGCATCAAGCGGGGTTGGGCCGGGGAGCTGTTTTTT. Variable domain in full (rest from reference TRBV28 and TRBJ2-2): DVKVTQSSRYLVKRTGEKVFLECVQDMDHENMFWYRQDPGLGLRLIYFSYDVKMKEKGDIPEGYSVSREKKERFSLILESASTNQTSMYLCASIKRGWAGELFFGEGSRLTVL.

The chain carries TRBV7-6 and TRBJ2-7, with 10 bases identical to TRBD2. This CDR3 has 16 residues. Germline loops: CDR1 SGHVS, CDR2 FNYEAQ. Trimming took 3 bases from V and 6 from J; bases not matched to a gene: 11. CDR3 nucleotides: TGTGCCAGCAGCTTCCTAGCGGGAGACCTCCCTGCCGAGCAGTACTTC. Translated, it gives CASSFLAGDLPAEQYF.

V usage is TRBV19 and J usage is TRBJ2-1; unclear D gene. Trimming removed 3 bases from V and 3 bases from J, with 15 bases in between. The CDR3 has 16 amino acids. The V gene's germline CDR1 is LNHDA and CDR2 SQIVND (reference sequence). This CDR3 reads CASSMTDSTRYNEQFF. CDR3 DNA sequence: TGTGCCAGTAGTATGACCGATTCAACGCGCTACAATGAGCAGTTCTTC.

The chain recombines TRBV19 with TRBJ1-3, with a tentative D call TRBD1 (6 bases). CDR1 and CDR2 from the germline V gene are LNHDA and SQIVND (reference sequence). The CDR3 consists of 14 residues. The V end was cut by 4 bases, the J end by 4 bases, with 11 bases between. Written as DNA, the CDR3 is TGTGCCAGTAGTACCGGGACAACCGGAAACACCATATATTTT. This translates into CASSTGTTGNTIYF.

This CDR3 reads CASSDSPLPQREVNEQFF. The CDR3 DNA reads TGTGCCAGCAGTGACTCTCCCCTTCCCCAGCGGGAGGTGAATGAGCAGTTCTTC. This chain uses TRBV6-4 with TRBJ2-1; TRBD2 matches 9 bases. The CDR3 is 18 amino acids. CDR1 MRHNA and CDR2 SNTAGT come from the germline V gene. V shed 0 bases and J 7 bases; nucleotides not matched to a gene: 13.

The chain is built from TRBV4-1 and TRBJ2-5; D could derive from TRBD1 or TRBD2 (5 bases each). CDR3 length equals 14 residues. Germline V gene lookup returns CDR1 MGHRA and CDR2 YSYEKL. V lost 3 bases and J lost 5, with 13 bases in between. CDR3 coding DNA: TGCGCCAGCAGCCACGAGGGGTGGGCTGAGACCCAGTACTTC. Translation gives CASSHEGWAETQYF.

The chain joins TRBV28 to TRBJ2-7; D possibly corresponds to TRBD2 (6 bases). The length of the CDR3 is 13 residues. Germline lookup yields CDR1 MDHEN and CDR2 SYDVKM. Deletions cut 1 base from V and 5 bases from J, with 9 bases between. The CDR3 sequence: CASSLSGVDEQYF. The CDR3 DNA is TGTGCCAGCAGTTTATCGGGGGTGGACGAGCAGTACTTC.

This chain uses TRBV6-1 with TRBJ2-1; possibly TRBD2 for D (5 bases). V was trimmed by 8 bases and J by 5 bases, leaving 10 bases between them. The CDR3 is made up of 12 amino acids. CDR1 is MNHNS and CDR2 is SASEGT in the germline V gene. Here the CDR3 DNA reads TGTGCCAGCCAAGGACTCAACAATGAGCAGTTCTTC. Encoded protein: CASQGLNNEQFF.

This clone was detected once. The chain links TRBV28 to TRBJ1-1; D call uncertain. Germline V gene lookup returns CDR1 MDHEN and CDR2 SYDVKM. The CDR3 sequence is 12 residues long. V was cut by 6 bases and J by 10 bases, with 15 bases left in between. The CDR3 reads CASSSTRVGAFF. The CDR3 nucleotides read TGTGCCAGCAGCTCTACCCGCGTGGGAGCTTTCTTT.

The gene calls are TRBV21-1 and TRBJ2-7; TRBD1 reflects the table's D call only, with no check against the DNA. TRBV21-1 corresponds to a pseudogene. The CDR3 covers 13 residues. DNA of the CDR3: TGTGCCAGCACCCGACAGGGTTACTACGAGCAGTACTTC. It yields the protein CASTRQGYYEQYF.

This rearrangement joins TRBV28 to TRBJ1-4; 9 bases map to TRBD1. Germline CDR1 and CDR2: MDHEN and SYDVKM. This CDR3 has 17 amino acids. The J segment lost 7 bases and the V segment lost 10 bases, leaving 19 bases of the junction unmatched. CDR3 bases: TGTGCCATACAAGCAAAACTAAAGGGGACAGGGTTTGAAAAACTGTTTTTT. As protein: CAIQAKLKGTGFEKLFF. Full variable domain (remainder filled in from reference TRBV28 and TRBJ1-4): DVKVTQSSRYLVKRTGEKVFLECVQDMDHENMFWYRQDPGLGLRLIYFSYDVKMKEKGDIPEGYSVSREKKERFSLILESASTNQTSMYLCAIQAKLKGTGFEKLFFGSGTQLSVL.

The rearrangement joins TRBV23-1 to TRBJ1-3, with 8 positions matching TRBD1. TRBV23-1 is an ORF, with its function uncertain. This CDR3 region has 19 residues. The J segment lost 3 bases and the V segment lost 7 bases, leaving 20 bases of the junction unmatched. In nucleotides, the CDR3 is TGCGCCAGCACCTTCCCCCGGACAGGGTGGAGTGGACGTGGAAACACCATATATTTT. Encoded protein: CASTFPRTGWSGRGNTIYF.

V gene TRBV6-1 combines with J gene TRBJ1-6; a possible D gene is TRBD1 (5 bases). Germline V gives CDR1 MNHNS, CDR2 SASEGT. CDR3 length: 14 amino acids. V was pared by 7 bases and J by 2 bases, with 9 bases between. CDR3 amino acids: CASTPGAYNSPLHF. The CDR3 nucleotides are TGTGCCAGCACCCCGGGGGCCTATAATTCACCCCTCCACTTT.

The rearrangement uses TRBV28 and TRBJ2-3, with 8 bases lining up with TRBD2. This CDR3 spans 16 amino acids. CDR1 is MDHEN and CDR2 is SYDVKM in the germline V gene. V lost 8 bases and J lost 2; bases outside the gene matches: 12. The DNA for the CDR3 is TGTGCCAGCGGATCCGGGGGGGGGACCAACACAGATACGCAGTATTTT. Translated: CASGSGGGTNTDTQYF. The complete variable domain, with remaining parts taken from reference TRBV28 and TRBJ2-3, reads DVKVTQSSRYLVKRTGEKVFLECVQDMDHENMFWYRQDPGLGLRLIYFSYDVKMKEKGDIPEGYSVSREKKERFSLILESASTNQTSMYLCASGSGGGTNTDTQYFGPGTRLTVL.

V is TRBV29-1 and J is TRBJ2-5; a possible D gene is TRBD2 (5 bases). CDR1 is SQVTM, CDR2 ANQGSEA, per germline. The CDR3 is made up of 12 amino acids. Trimming took 7 bases from V and 0 from J, leaving 9 bases between them. This CDR3 is CSATTNQETQYF. CDR3 DNA sequence: TGCAGCGCAACGACTAACCAAGAGACCCAGTACTTC.

The CDR3 protein is CASSKELETQYF. CDR3 nucleotides: TGTGCCAGCAGCAAAGAGTTGGAGACCCAGTACTTC. The genes are TRBV21-1 and TRBJ2-5. TRBV21-1 is marked as a pseudogene. CDR3 length: 12 residues.